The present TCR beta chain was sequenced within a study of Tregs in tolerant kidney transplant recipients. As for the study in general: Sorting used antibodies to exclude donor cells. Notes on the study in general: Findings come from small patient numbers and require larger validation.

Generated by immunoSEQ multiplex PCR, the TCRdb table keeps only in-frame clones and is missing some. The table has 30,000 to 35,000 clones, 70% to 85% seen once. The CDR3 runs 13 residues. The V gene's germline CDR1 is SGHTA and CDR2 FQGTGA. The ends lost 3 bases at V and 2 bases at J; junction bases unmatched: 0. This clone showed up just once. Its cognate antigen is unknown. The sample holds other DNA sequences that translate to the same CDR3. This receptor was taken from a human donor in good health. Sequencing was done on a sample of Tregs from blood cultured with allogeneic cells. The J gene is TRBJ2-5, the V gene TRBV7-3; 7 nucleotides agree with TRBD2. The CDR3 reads CASSFSGQETQYF. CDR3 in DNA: TGTGCCAGCAGCTTTAGCGGGCAAGAGACCCAGTACTTC.